Each of the 2 T cell receptor beta chains below was sequenced from the same sample in a study of CD8+ T cells in alopecia areata. RNA, once extracted, was reverse transcribed into cDNA for use as the sequencing template. The table came from immunoSEQ multiplex PCR; TCRdb's copy has only in-frame clones and leaves some out. The table lists under 250,000 clones, roughly 56% of them singletons, with 1.6% in the top ten. Treatment specified: oral pan-JAK inhibitor, 5-10 mg twice daily. The input for sequencing was CD4+ T cells sorted from blood, taken at week 4, from a patient treated with tofacitinib. These receptors originate from a human donor with alopecia areata.

V is TRBV29-1 and J is TRBJ1-1; weak D call: TRBD1 (6 bases). The germline V and J ends were trimmed by 7 bases and 1 base, with 13 bases remaining between them. This CDR3 region has 13 residues. Germline CDR1 reads SQVTM; CDR2 reads ANQGSEA. The CDR3 region has the DNA TGCAGCGCTAGGCTACAGGGGAACACTGAAGCTTTCTTT. Translating gives CSARLQGNTEAFF.

The rearrangement joins TRBV5-1 to TRBJ2-2; 7 bases map to TRBD1. Trimming removed 7 bases from V and 4 bases from J; junction bases left unmatched: 7. Looked up from germline, CDR1 is SGHRS and CDR2 is YFSETQ. There are 14 residues in the CDR3. Here the CDR3 DNA reads TGCGCCAGCGCACTAGACAGGGTCACCGGGGAGCTGTTTTTT. Its translation is CASALDRVTGELFF.